The clone carrying this TCR beta chain came up many times. These data are taken from a study of T cells in Graves' hyperthyroidism and ophthalmopathy. The source material, RNA transcripts, was used to amplify TCR beta CDR3 regions. Primed by the HTBI set, a first-round RT-PCR was run on the TCR CDR3. TCRdb independently ran MiXCR on the multiplex PCR reads; one entry per CDR3 protein. The sample contains some 250,000 distinct CDR3 sequences, roughly 15% of which appear only once. The V and J ends lost 2 bases and 3 bases respectively, with 16 bases between them. Looked up from germline, CDR1 is MNHEY and CDR2 is SVGAGI. The CDR3 runs 17 residues.

Sequenced: blood. The source of this sequence is a woman aged 40-49 years with Graves' hyperthyroidism that later progressed to Graves' ophthalmopathy. This sequence joins TRBV6-5 and TRBJ2-2; a weak D match, TRBD2 (7 bases). For the CDR3, the DNA is TGTGCCAGCAGTTACGGGTTTGGGGGGGCCGACACCGGGGAGCTGTTTTTT. Amino acid sequence: CASSYGFGGADTGELFF.